This T cell receptor (beta chain) was captured in a study of blood T cells in healthy people across ages (dated by TCRdb to the mid-2010s). Context from the whole study: In model experiments, roughly one uniquely barcoded TCR beta cDNA molecule per two T cells was captured by template switching. To track age-related changes in TCR beta repertoire diversity, the study relied on deep sequencing normalized with unique cDNA molecular identifiers. Four age groups were formed from the donors: young (average about 15 years), middle-aged (around 40), aged (approximately 60) and long-lived (about 80). To avoid experimental bias, donors of different ages were distributed randomly across sequencing lanes. The study analyzed two additional independent replicas of 1 million unique cDNA reads from the same blood draw for two donors, one aged 18 to 30 and one aged 80 or older.

This clonotype has more than one count but fewer than ten. The target of this receptor is not known. One base away there is no much larger clone; base qualities are not given. Via the germline V gene, CDR1 is MDHEN and CDR2 SYDVKM. The CDR3 covers 15 residues, taking in both the cysteine and the phenylalanine. Just CDR3 DNA is preserved here, 45 bases in frame from base 1. V lost 5 bases and J lost 0 bases; the stretch between them is 14 bases long. The method was 5' RACE. The instrument given in TCRdb is Illumina HiSeq 2500. The second PCR ran for about 6 to 11 cycles and used a J-beta primer mix along with a sample-barcoded 5' primer. A template-switch 5' adaptor carrying 12 random nucleotides introduced a unique molecular identifier onto each TCR beta cDNA molecule. Each sample yielded at least 2.5 million CDR3-containing paired-end reads. First-strand cDNA was synthesized from all RNA with the Mint cDNA synthesis kit, primed by a TRBC-specific oligonucleotide. All cDNA was treated with uracil-DNA glycosylase and then went through a first 18-cycle PCR with the universal primers M1SS and BC2_uni_R. The study's own analysis went as follows. Each sample was normalized by randomly selecting 1 million high-quality reads, each carrying a distinct molecular identifier. Reads sharing molecular identifiers were discarded rather than binned into consensus sequences. CDR3 identification, clonotype clustering and error correction used MiTCR with a Q25 quality threshold and the strictest error-elimination algorithm. A nonparametric unseen species model with Euler transformation was used to estimate lower-bound total TCR beta diversity. TCRdb reworked the public reads: Q25 trimming with fastp, MiXCR clone assembly, productive beta chains retained. Rows with a matching CDR3 protein are joined into one entry that keeps the most common DNA and genes. The V and J calls, along with clone size, are taken from TCRdb and not from the paper's own processing. In this sample the table shows 270,000 or so distinct CDR3 sequences, about 25% of which occur a single time. Around 29% of the sample lies in the top ten.

The 35 to 40 donors, aged 6 to 90 years, were systemically healthy Caucasian individuals from Russia. Roughly 10 milliliters of peripheral blood were drawn from each donor into EDTA-treated Vacutainer tubes. PBMCs were isolated by Ficoll-Paque density-gradient centrifugation, with at least 6 million obtained per sample. Total RNA, at least 6 micrograms per sample, was extracted from PBMCs with Trizol reagent. The percentages of naive CD45RAhigh/CD27high T cells were determined by flow cytometry on a PBMC aliquot from every donor. Results and caveats for the whole study, not just this receptor: Because the CMV infection status of the donors was unknown, age-related changes in expanded clonotypes may potentially have been confounded. The long-lived group showed more naive CD4+ T cells, fewer expanded clones and increased TCR diversity than the aged group, suggesting age selection. Because profiling used bulk unsorted PBMCs, naive and antigen-experienced compartments could not be compared conclusively. Estimates of total diversity based on one million sequenced T cells were regarded as lower bounds and as underestimates. A strong correlation was found between observed TCR beta diversity and the percentage of naive T cells measured by flow cytometry. As age increased, observed TCR beta diversity per million T cells dropped in a roughly linear way, and a significant reduction was already evident by age 40.

Rearrangement joined TRBV28 to TRBJ2-7; the D gene assignment is perhaps TRBD1 or TRBD2, with each matching 5 bases. The sample was blood. This receptor was identified in a woman in her seventies in good health. CDR3 region: CASSPMGRHSYEQYF. The nucleotides read TGTGCCAGCAGTCCGATGGGACGCCACTCCTACGAGCAGTACTTC.